There are many counts of the clone carrying this T cell receptor (beta chain). Its matching antigen is unknown. TCRdb reanalysed the reads using MiXCR and keeps one entry per CDR3 protein. The table includes about 700,000 distinct CDR3 sequences, around a third detected once. These data belong to a study of T cell repertoires in cytomegalovirus infection. Germline CDR1 SGHAT, CDR2 FQDESV (reference sequence). V was clipped by 5 bases and J by 0 bases, with 13 bases between them. The CDR3 covers 16 residues. The material was cultured PBMCs, obtained from culture after CMV antigen stimulation. The sequence was obtained from a human donor in good health (CMV status not recorded). Some clones in this sample may be carry-over from other donors' samples. The gene calls are TRBV11-1 and TRBJ1-4; tentatively, D is TRBD1 (5 bases). The DNA for the CDR3 is TGTGCCAGCAGCGTACAGACAGATGCAACTAATGAAAAACTGTTTTTT. Protein: CASSVQTDATNEKLFF.